One sample yielded the 24 T cell receptor beta chains listed below, sequenced in a study of T-cell memory formation after mild COVID-19. MiXCR was run by TCRdb on the 5' RACE reads, yielding one entry per CDR3 protein. The sample lists some 180,000 distinct CDR3 sequences; approximately 18% were seen once. Material: PBMCs or a T cell subset sorted from them (not recorded which). The source of these receptors is a man younger than 30 who had mild COVID-19 (a few samples of this study predate the infection). Cell type and time point are not known.

This clonotype was picked up a small number of times. The genes are TRBV20-1 and TRBJ2-3; the D is unclear. Trimming cost V 3 bases and J 7 bases, with 8 bases left between them. The CDR3 is made up of 11 amino acids. Germline V gives CDR1 DFQATT, CDR2 SNEGSKA (reference sequence). CDR3 sequence: CSASSHHTQYF. CDR3 DNA sequence: TGCAGTGCTAGTAGTCATCATACGCAGTATTTT.

This clonotype appeared many times. V gene TRBV5-1 combines with J gene TRBJ1-1; 8 bases match TRBD1. Germline values: CDR1 SGHRS, CDR2 YFSETQ. V was clipped by 4 bases and J by 4 bases; unmatched bases: 6. The CDR3 sequence is 14 residues long. Written as DNA, the CDR3 is TGCGCCAGCAGCAATACAGGGGGATCCACTGAAGCTTTCTTT. This encodes CASSNTGGSTEAFF.

This clonotype occurred many times. This chain uses TRBV12-3 or TRBV12-4 with TRBJ2-7, with D possibly matching TRBD1 (6 bases). V dropped 6 bases and J dropped 6 bases, with 18 bases sitting between them. The CDR3 is 14 residues long. CDR3 protein: CASSIQGSEREQYF. The CDR3 coding sequence is TGTGCCAGCAGCATACAGGGATCTGAGCGCGAGCAGTACTTC.

The rearrangement uses TRBV7-8 and TRBJ2-7; 10 nucleotides line up with TRBD1. The junction had 9 bases not matched to a gene; V was cut back by 6 bases and J by 7 bases. Germline V lookup: CDR1 SGHVS, CDR2 FQNEAQ. This CDR3 region has 14 residues. CDR3 loop: CASRSRQGAGEQYV. CDR3 nucleotides: TGTGCCAGCAGGTCGAGACAGGGGGCTGGGGAGCAGTACGTC.

This chain joins TRBV24-1 and TRBJ2-5; D call uncertain. Germline lookup yields CDR1 KGHDR and CDR2 SFDVKD. Trimming pared 9 bases from V and 1 base from J, leaving 17 bases between. This CDR3 is built from 15 residues. Written as DNA, the CDR3 is TGTGCCACCCTGACACCACGAAGAATCCAAGAGACCCAGTACTTC. This sequence encodes CATLTPRRIQETQYF.

The gene calls are TRBV7-3 and TRBJ2-5, with D hard to call. V lost 0 bases and J 1 base, leaving 9 bases between the germline ends. The CDR3 contains 15 residues. Looked up from germline, CDR1 is SGHTA and CDR2 is FQGTGA. In DNA, the CDR3 is TGTGCCAGCAGCTTAACTCGTCTGGGCCAAGAGACCCAGTACTTC. Translating gives CASSLTRLGQETQYF.

This clonotype was picked up a small number of times. This rearrangement joins TRBV6-5 to TRBJ1-1, with D hard to call. V lost 0 bases to trimming and J lost 0 bases, with 2 bases between them. The length of the CDR3 is 13 residues. The germline V gene encodes CDR1 MNHEY and CDR2 SVGAGI. CDR3 nucleotides: TGTGCCAGCAGTTACTCGATGAACACTGAAGCTTTCTTT. Translating gives CASSYSMNTEAFF.

The chain recombines TRBV20-1 with TRBJ2-5; possibly TRBD2 for D (5 bases). Germline CDR1 DFQATT, CDR2 SNEGSKA (reference sequence). Trimming cost V 3 bases and J 2 bases, with 13 bases left between them. The CDR3 consists of 14 residues. The CDR3 sequence is CSASGGLLQETQYF. CDR3 coding DNA: TGCAGTGCTAGTGGCGGACTGTTACAAGAGACCCAGTACTTC.

This chain joins TRBV4-3 and TRBJ2-1, with 8 bases that match TRBD2. CDR3 length: 16 amino acids. V shed 2 bases, J shed 0 bases, and the junction held 3 bases outside the gene matches. CDR1 is LGHNA and CDR2 is YSLEER in the germline V gene. The CDR3 spells CASSQIGGDSYNEQFF. For the CDR3, the DNA is TGCGCCAGCAGCCAAATCGGGGGGGACTCCTACAATGAGCAGTTCTTC.

J is TRBJ1-4 and V is TRBV5-1; D is ambiguous. V was cut by 6 bases and J by 7 bases, with 16 bases left in between. CDR1 and CDR2 (germline): SGHRS, YFSETQ. The CDR3 totals 14 residues. CDR3 protein: CASTLGAGGEKLFF. DNA of the CDR3: TGCGCCAGCACTTTGGGCGCAGGAGGTGAAAAACTGTTTTTT.

This clonotype appeared a few times. The V gene is TRBV12-3 or TRBV12-4, the J gene TRBJ2-7; D is unclear. The CDR3 totals 15 residues. V was pared by 5 bases and J by 3 bases, with 17 bases between. The CDR3 spells CASSPRFGGNYEQYF. For the CDR3, the DNA is TGTGCCAGCAGTCCCCGATTTGGTGGAAACTACGAGCAGTACTTC.

The rearrangement uses TRBV4-2 and TRBJ1-1; TRBD1 is a possible D gene (5 bases). CDR1 LGHNA and CDR2 YNFKEQ come from the germline V gene. The CDR3 covers 15 residues. The ends were cut back, 4 bases at V and 2 bases at J, with 14 bases in the middle. The CDR3 DNA follows: TGTGCCAGCAGCCTCACCGCTGACAGTAACACTGAAGCTTTCTTT. Residues: CASSLTADSNTEAFF.

The chain couples TRBV6-5 to TRBJ1-2; D is perhaps TRBD1 (5 bases). V was pared by 2 bases and J by 5 bases, with 12 bases between. The CDR3 runs 14 residues. Germline CDR1 is MNHEY and CDR2 is SVGAGI. Written as DNA, the CDR3 is TGTGCCAGCAGTTACGCAGGGCGAGGGTATGGCTACACCTTC. It yields the protein CASSYAGRGYGYTF.

This clonotype was found a few times. The chain joins TRBV12-3 or TRBV12-4 to TRBJ1-5; D remains ambiguous. Trimming left V 8 bases short and J 5 bases short, with 13 bases between. CDR3 length equals 13 residues. CDR3 coding DNA: TGTGCCAGCTCGGTCTGGCAGGATCAGCCCCAGCATTTT. Translating it yields CASSVWQDQPQHF.

The V gene is TRBV7-2, the J gene TRBJ1-4, with 7 bases aligning to TRBD1. Germline trimming cut 5 bases from V and 7 bases from J; bases unmatched to any gene: 4. Germline V gene lookup returns CDR1 SGHTA and CDR2 FQGNSA. This CDR3 has 13 amino acids. The CDR3 loop reads CASSPRGSEKLFF. CDR3 nucleotides: TGTGCCAGCAGCCCCAGGGGGAGTGAAAAACTGTTTTTT.

V is TRBV12-3 or TRBV12-4 and J is TRBJ2-7; D gene unclear. With 5 bases removed from V and 5 bases from J, the gap between germline ends came to 7 bases. The CDR3 contains 11 residues. The CDR3 loop is CASSLRNEQYF. Here the CDR3 DNA reads TGTGCCAGCAGTCTTCGTAACGAGCAGTACTTC.

The gene calls are TRBV7-6 and TRBJ2-2; D is unresolved. Germline loops: CDR1 SGHVS, CDR2 FNYEAQ. The CDR3 has 12 amino acids. The ends were cut back, 5 bases at V and 6 bases at J, with 7 bases in the middle. Written as DNA, the CDR3 is TGTGCCAGCAGCACGGACGCCGGGGAGCTGTTTTTT. Amino acids: CASSTDAGELFF.

The chain combines TRBV20-1 with TRBJ2-5, with TRBD1 as a possible D gene (5 bases). The V end was cut by 6 bases, the J end by 1 base, with 12 bases between. Germline V gives CDR1 DFQATT, CDR2 SNEGSKA (reference sequence). The CDR3 spans 13 residues. The CDR3 DNA reads TGCAGTGCGGCTACAGGCGGCCAAGAGACCCAGTACTTC. It encodes CSAATGGQETQYF.

The genes are TRBV19 and TRBJ1-1, with D possibly TRBD1 on 5 matching bases. From germline, CDR1 is LNHDA and CDR2 SQIVND (reference sequence). The CDR3 has 13 residues. Trimming took 5 bases from V and 6 from J, leaving 13 bases between them. This CDR3 reads CASSGTSRAEAFF. CDR3 DNA: TGTGCCAGTAGTGGGACCTCGAGGGCTGAAGCTTTCTTT.

The V call is TRBV12-3 or TRBV12-4, the J call TRBJ1-1, with no clear D. Trimming took 5 bases from V and 0 from J, leaving 7 bases between them. The length of the CDR3 is 13 residues. The DNA for the CDR3 is TGTGCCAGCAGTCCAGTTCTGAACACTGAAGCTTTCTTT. Translation gives CASSPVLNTEAFF.

This clonotype showed up just a few times. CDR3 DNA: TGCGCCAGCAGCTTAGGGACAAGTAACCAAGAGACCCAGTACTTC. Translated: CASSLGTSNQETQYF. The chain has TRBV5-1 and TRBJ2-5; TRBD1 is a possible D gene (6 bases). Germline V lookup: CDR1 SGHRS, CDR2 YFSETQ. Trimming cost V 2 bases and J 0 bases, with 11 bases left between them. The length of the CDR3 is 15 residues.

This chain links TRBV20-1 with TRBJ2-4; 11 bases are a match to TRBD2. The junction had 5 bases not matched to a gene; V was cut back by 3 bases and J by 4 bases. Germline lookup yields CDR1 DFQATT and CDR2 SNEGSKA (reference sequence). This CDR3 contains 15 residues. CDR3 DNA sequence: TGCAGTGCTAGTGGTAGCGGGGGGGCAAAAAACATTCAGTACTTC. As protein: CSASGSGGAKNIQYF.

This clonotype was found a few times. The rearrangement uses TRBV5-1 and TRBJ2-5, with TRBD1 matching 9 bases. This CDR3 is 15 amino acids long. The V gene's germline CDR1 is SGHRS and CDR2 YFSETQ. The trim removed 0 bases at V and 3 bases at J, leaving 3 bases unmatched. The CDR3 sequence: CASSLEWTGEETQYF. CDR3 sequence (DNA): TGCGCCAGCAGCTTGGAATGGACAGGGGAAGAGACCCAGTACTTC.

This clonotype came up many times. This chain uses TRBV5-1 with TRBJ1-4, with TRBD1 identical over 8 bases. CDR3 length equals 14 residues. Germline V gives CDR1 SGHRS, CDR2 YFSETQ. V dropped 0 bases and J dropped 7; count of bases not matched to a gene: 2. CDR3 coding DNA: TGCGCCAGCAGCTTGGGACAGGGGAGTGAAAAACTGTTTTTT. Residues: CASSLGQGSEKLFF.